This record looks at one T cell receptor (beta chain) sequence and its context. This entry comes from a study of cytomegalovirus exposure and HLA in healthy donors. PCR involved 60 Vbeta and 13 Jbeta primers. Data came from immunoSEQ multiplex PCR; TCRdb stores just in-frame clones and leaves some out. Found here are about 140,000 clones, around 90% of them singletons; the top ten hold around 0.51%. This CDR3 has 14 amino acids. Germline V CDR1 and CDR2: SGDLS, YYNGEE. J gave up 5 bases and V 4 bases, and 3 bases lay outside the gene matches. The sequenced material came from PBMCs. This sequence joins TRBV9 and TRBJ2-1; TRBD2 aligns across 10 bases. The clonotype was recovered from a middle-aged woman in good health and CMV-seronegative. CDR3 sequence reads: CASSTLAGHNEQFF. The CDR3, as DNA: TGTGCCAGCAGCACACTAGCGGGGCACAATGAGCAGTTCTTC.